The TCR beta chain described here comes from a study of Graves' ophthalmopathy and Graves' hyperthyroidism. TCR beta CDR3 amplification used RNA transcripts. After a first-round RT-PCR with HTBI primers, a second-round multiplex PCR was run. Each CDR3 protein gets one entry after TCRdb re-called the multiplex PCR reads with MiXCR. Here the sample spans more than 150,000 distinct CDR3 sequences, less than 45% being singletons. Disease in donors with ophthalmopathy had moderate-to-severe activity, CAS ≥3, NOSPECS ≥4 and under 3 months' duration. Ten or more counts support this clonotype. The sequence derives from a woman between 40 and 55 years old with Graves' ophthalmopathy. Sample: peripheral blood.

The CDR3 spells CASSFLQGAGELFF. CDR3 sequence (DNA): TGTGCCAGCAGCTTCCTACAGGGTGCCGGGGAGCTGTTTTTT. The J gene is TRBJ2-2, the V gene TRBV11-2, with D possibly being TRBD1 (6 bases). The V gene lost 3 bases and the J gene lost 6 bases, with 11 bases spanning the gap. The CDR3 sequence is 14 residues long. Germline V CDR1 and CDR2: SGHAT, FQNNGV. Based on the CDR3 plus reference TRBV11-2 and TRBJ2-2, the full variable domain is EAGVAQSPRYKIIEKRQSVAFWCNPISGHATLYWYQQILGQGPKLLIQFQNNGVVDDSQLPKDRFSAERLKGVDSTLKIQPAKLEDSAVYLCASSFLQGAGELFFGEGSRLTVL.